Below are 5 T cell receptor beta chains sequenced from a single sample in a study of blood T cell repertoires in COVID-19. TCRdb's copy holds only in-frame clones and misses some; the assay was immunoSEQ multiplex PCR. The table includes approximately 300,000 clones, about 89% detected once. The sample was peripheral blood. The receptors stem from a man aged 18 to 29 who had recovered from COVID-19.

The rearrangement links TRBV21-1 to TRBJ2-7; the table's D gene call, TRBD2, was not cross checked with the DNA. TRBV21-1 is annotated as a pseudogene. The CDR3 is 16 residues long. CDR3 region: CASSKAVAGGPNEQYF. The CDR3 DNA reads TGTGCCAGCAGCAAAGCTGTGGCGGGAGGGCCCAACGAGCAGTACTTC.

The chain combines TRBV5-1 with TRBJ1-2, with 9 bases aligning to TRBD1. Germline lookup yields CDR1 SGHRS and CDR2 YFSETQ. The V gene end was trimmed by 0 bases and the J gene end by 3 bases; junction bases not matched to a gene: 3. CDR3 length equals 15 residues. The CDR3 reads CASSLDRGPDYGYTF. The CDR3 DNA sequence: TGCGCCAGCAGCTTGGACAGGGGGCCGGACTATGGCTACACCTTC.

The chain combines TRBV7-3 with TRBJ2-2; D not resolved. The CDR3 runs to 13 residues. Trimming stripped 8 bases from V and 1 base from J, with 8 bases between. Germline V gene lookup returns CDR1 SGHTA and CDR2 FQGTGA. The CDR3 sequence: CASGPRNTGELFF. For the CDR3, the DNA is TGTGCCAGCGGGCCCCGGAACACCGGGGAGCTGTTTTTT.

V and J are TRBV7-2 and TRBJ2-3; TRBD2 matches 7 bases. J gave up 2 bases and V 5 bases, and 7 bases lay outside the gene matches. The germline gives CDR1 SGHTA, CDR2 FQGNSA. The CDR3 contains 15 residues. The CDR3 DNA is TGTGCCAGCAGCAAACTCGGGGGGACCACAGATACGCAGTATTTT. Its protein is CASSKLGGTTDTQYF. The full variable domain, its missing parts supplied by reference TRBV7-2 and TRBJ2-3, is GAGVSQSPSNKVTEKGKDVELRCDPISGHTALYWYRQSLGQGLEFLIYFQGNSAPDKSGLPSDRFSAERTGGSVSTLTIQRTQQEDSAVYLCASSKLGGTTDTQYFGPGTRLTVL.

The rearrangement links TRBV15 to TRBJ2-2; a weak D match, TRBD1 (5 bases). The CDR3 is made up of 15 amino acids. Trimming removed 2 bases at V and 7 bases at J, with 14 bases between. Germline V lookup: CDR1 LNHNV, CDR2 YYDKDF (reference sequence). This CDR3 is CATSRQGPYYGELFF. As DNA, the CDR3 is TGTGCCACCAGCAGACAGGGTCCGTATTACGGGGAGCTGTTTTTT. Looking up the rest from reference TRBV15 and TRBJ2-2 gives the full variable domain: DAMVIQNPRYQVTQFGKPVTLSCSQTLNHNVMYWYQQKSSQAPKLLFHYYDKDFNNEADTPDNFQSRRPNTSFCFLDIRSPGLGDTAMYLCATSRQGPYYGELFFGEGSRLTVL.